These T cell receptor beta chains were read from a single sample in a study of cytomegalovirus exposure and HLA in healthy donors. The data were produced by immunoSEQ multiplex PCR, yet TCRdb's version contains in-frame clones alone and is incomplete. The table lists some 130,000 clones, more than 8% of them singletons. Sequencing was performed on PBMCs. All receptors derive from a man in his fifties or sixties in good health and CMV-seronegative. Each CDR3 is given with its conserved first and last residue. D genes are given only for firm matches. Clone size is given for some rows only: seen once, a few or many times, or a class if the clone is expanded.

>TRBJ2-5|-|-|TRBV5-1
CASSLEIGGKTQYF
TGCGCCAGCAGCTTGGAAATAGGGGGAAAGACCCAGTACTTC
>TRBJ2-2|TRBD1|-|TRBV6-1
CASSEETGGTTGELFF
TGTGCCAGCAGTGAAGAGACAGGGGGTACCACCGGGGAGCTGTTTTTT
>TRBJ2-7|TRBD1|-|TRBV29-1
CSVGTGGDEQYF
TGCAGCGTCGGGACAGGGGGAGACGAGCAGTACTTC
>TRBJ1-1|TRBD1|-|TRBV5-8
CASSSKTGAMNTEAFF
TGTGCCAGCAGTTCTAAGACAGGGGCGATGAACACTGAAGCTTTCTTT
>TRBJ1-4|-|-|TRBV28
CASKILAGGGANEKLFF
TGTGCCAGCAAGATCCTAGCCGGGGGGGGAGCTAATGAAAAACTGTTTTTT
>TRBJ1-1|TRBD1|-|TRBV18
CASSLRQGAGNTEAFF
TGTGCCAGCTCACTCCGACAGGGGGCGGGGAACACTGAAGCTTTCTTT
>TRBJ1-5|-|few|TRBV5-6
CASTLGGFNQPQHF
TGTGCCAGCACCCTAGGGGGTTTTAATCAGCCCCAGCATTTT
>TRBJ2-7|-|-|TRBV9
CASSVSLASYEQYF
TGTGCCAGCAGCGTGTCGCTAGCGAGCTACGAGCAGTACTTC
>TRBJ1-4|TRBD1|few|TRBV18
CASSPPGSGTVEKLFF
TGTGCCAGCTCACCACCAGGGTCTGGGACAGTAGAAAAACTGTTTTTT
>TRBJ2-5|-|-|TRBV6-6
CASSYGGPEGETQYF
TGTGCCAGCAGTTACGGCGGGCCGGAGGGGGAGACCCAGTACTTC
>TRBJ1-3|-|few|TRBV30
CAWRARETPGGIYF
TGTGCCTGGAGAGCTAGGGAAACTCCGGGGGGCATATATTTT
>TRBJ2-5|-|few|TRBV5-8
CASSDLRDTDQETQYF
TGTGCCAGCAGCGACCTCCGGGACACGGACCAAGAGACCCAGTACTTC
>TRBJ2-3|TRBD1|few|TRBV14
CASSEDRVRTDTQYF
TGTGCCAGCAGCGAAGACAGGGTCAGGACAGATACGCAGTATTTT
>TRBJ1-1|TRBD1|-|TRBV6-5
CASSYLPTGGRTQAFF
TGTGCCAGCAGTTACCTCCCGACAGGGGGAAGAACCCAAGCTTTCTTT
>TRBJ1-4|-|-|TRBV7-8
CASSLGGRDNEKLFF
TGTGCCAGCAGCTTGGGTGGGCGGGATAATGAAAAACTGTTTTTT
>TRBJ2-7|-|-|TRBV27
CASSLASGVFYEQYF
TGTGCCAGCAGTTTGGCGTCGGGGGTATTCTACGAGCAGTACTTC
>TRBJ2-3|TRBD2|few|TRBV19
CASPPNRGSSGDTQYF
TGTGCCAGTCCACCAAACCGCGGGAGTTCGGGAGATACGCAGTATTTT
>TRBJ1-4|TRBD1|few|TRBV10-3
CAIRSGQGEKLFF
TGTGCCATCAGATCTGGACAGGGTGAAAAACTGTTTTTT
>TRBJ1-2|-|-|TRBV4-1
CASSQPGALDYGYTF
TGCGCCAGCAGCCAACCAGGGGCCTTGGACTATGGCTACACCTTC
>TRBJ2-1|-|few|TRBV21-1
CASSKGDRGLLTYNEQFF
TGTGCCAGCAGCAAAGGGGACAGGGGGCTTCTAACCTACAATGAGCAGTTCTTC
>TRBJ1-1|-|-|TRBV30
CAWTINVADTEAFF
TGTGCCTGGACGATTAACGTGGCGGACACTGAAGCTTTCTTT
>TRBJ2-3|TRBD2|few|TRBV6-5
CASSYQTSQDTQYF
TGTGCCAGCAGTTACCAGACTAGCCAAGATACGCAGTATTTT
>TRBJ1-2|-|-|TRBV2
CASRNGGDYGYTF
TGTGCCAGCAGGAACGGGGGGGACTATGGCTACACCTTC
>TRBJ1-4|-|few|TRBV2
CASTRGLAGEKLFF
TGTGCCAGCACGCGGGGCCTAGCGGGTGAAAAACTGTTTTTT
>TRBJ1-1|TRBD1|few|TRBV9
CASSGRDRGGVAEAFF
TGTGCCAGCAGCGGCCGGGACAGGGGGGGAGTGGCTGAAGCTTTCTTT
>TRBJ2-2|-|-|TRBV6-6
CASSYVRSYTGELFF
TGTGCCAGCAGTTACGTCCGGAGTTACACCGGGGAGCTGTTTTTT
>TRBJ2-1|-|-|TRBV30
CAWSVVGGEQFF
TGTGCCTGGAGTGTGGTAGGGGGTGAGCAGTTCTTC
>TRBJ2-1|TRBD2|few|TRBV19
CASSIQLAGHNEQFF
TGTGCCAGTAGTATACAACTAGCGGGACACAATGAGCAGTTCTTC
>TRBJ2-1|TRBD2|-|TRBV11-3
CASSLASGTKLSYNEQFF
TGTGCCAGCAGCTTAGCCTCCGGGACTAAATTATCCTACAATGAGCAGTTCTTC
>TRBJ1-1|-|few|TRBV19
CASRSWTLMNTEAFF
TGTGCCAGCAGGAGTTGGACATTAATGAACACTGAAGCTTTCTTT
>TRBJ2-3|TRBD2|-|TRBV6-5
CASSYTSGGLTDTQYF
TGTGCCAGCAGTTACACCAGCGGGGGCCTCACAGATACGCAGTATTTT
>TRBJ1-6|TRBD1|few|TRBV7-3
CASSWTGGNSPLHF
TGTGCCAGCAGCTGGACAGGGGGAAATTCACCCCTCCACTTT
>TRBJ2-7|TRBD1|few|TRBV5-1
CASRTPGTGGEEQYF
TGCGCCAGCCGGACCCCCGGGACAGGGGGAGAAGAGCAGTACTTC
>TRBJ2-7|-|-|TRBV9
CASGPPMAYEQYF
TGTGCCAGCGGGCCCCCCATGGCCTACGAGCAGTACTTC
>TRBJ2-1|TRBD2|-|TRBV14
CASSQELAPYNEQFF
TGTGCCAGCAGCCAAGAACTAGCGCCTTACAATGAGCAGTTCTTC
>TRBJ2-2|TRBD1|-|TRBV6-1
CASSETGVTGELFF
TGTGCCAGCAGTGAGACAGGGGTCACCGGGGAGCTGTTTTTT